A single sample is the source of the 17 T cell receptor beta chains below, sequenced in a study of spatial heterogeneity in lung cancer. TCRdb re-derived calls from the 5' RACE reads in MiXCR, one entry per CDR3 protein. Of around 30,000 distinct CDR3 sequences detected, approximately 8.1% appear once; the ten largest clones hold 36%. Time point described: sample taken at primary tumor resection. From tumor, nontumor lung or frozen PBMC, whole RNA was taken unsorted for sequencing. The source material was PBMCs, sampled at surgery. These TCRs come from a female donor with early-stage non-small cell lung cancer.

The sample holds a few counts of this clonotype. The chain's CDR3 is CSASRRGGGTEAFF. CDR3 nucleotides: TGCAGTGCTAGTAGGAGAGGAGGCGGCACTGAAGCTTTCTTT. The chain is built from TRBV20-1 and TRBJ1-1; D gene uncertain. Germline-derived CDR1 and CDR2 are DFQATT and SNEGSKA (reference sequence). CDR3 length: 14 residues. The V end was cut by 3 bases, the J end by 4 bases, with 15 bases between.

This clonotype was found many times. This rearrangement joins TRBV7-3 to TRBJ2-3, with 8 bases aligning to TRBD2. Germline lookup yields CDR1 SGHTA and CDR2 FQGTGA. Losses at the gene ends were 2 bases for V and 6 bases for J; bases not matched to a gene: 4. This CDR3 comprises 14 residues. The CDR3 region has the DNA TGTGCCAGCAGCTTATCAGCGGGAGCCGATACGCAGTATTTT. It translates to CASSLSAGADTQYF.

This clonotype was counted ten times or more. This chain connects TRBV29-1 to TRBJ2-3, with D uncertain. V was cut by 7 bases and J by 2 bases, with 22 bases left in between. CDR3 length equals 16 residues. Germline values: CDR1 SQVTM, CDR2 ANQGSEA. For the CDR3, the DNA is TGCAGCGGTATACCCGGATTAGTAAGGCCCACAGATACGCAGTATTTT. Translation gives CSGIPGLVRPTDTQYF.

The table lists this clonotype with many counts. CDR3 region: CASSSKGAGANVLTF. The CDR3 coding sequence is TGTGCCAGCAGTTCGAAGGGAGCTGGGGCCAACGTCCTGACTTTC. The chain joins TRBV27 to TRBJ2-6; a possible D gene is TRBD2 (5 bases). Per germline, CDR1 MNHEY and CDR2 SMNVEV (reference sequence). V was pared by 4 bases and J by 2 bases, with 9 bases between. This CDR3 comprises 15 residues.

This clonotype was recorded many times. V and J are TRBV18 and TRBJ1-1; 9 nucleotides agree with TRBD1. V was pared by 4 bases and J by 4 bases, with 7 bases of the junction left unmatched. The CDR3 loop spans 15 amino acids. CDR1 and CDR2 (germline): KGHSH, LQKENI. The CDR3, as DNA: TGTGCCAGCTCACGAACCGGGACAGGGAGCACTGAAGCTTTCTTT. Translation: CASSRTGTGSTEAFF.

The CDR3 reads CASSEAFAIDEKLFF. Written as DNA, the CDR3 is TGTGCCAGCAGTGAAGCATTTGCGATAGATGAAAAACTGTTTTTT. The gene calls are TRBV2 and TRBJ1-4; no reliable D call. The CDR3 totals 15 residues. Germline loops: CDR1 SNHLY, CDR2 FYNNEI. Trimming took 0 bases from V and 6 from J, leaving 11 bases between them. Full variable domain (rest looked up from reference TRBV2 and TRBJ1-4): EPEVTQTPSHQVTQMGQEVILRCVPISNHLYFYWYRQILGQKVEFLVSFYNNEISEKSEIFDDQFSVERPDGSNFTLKIRSTKLEDSAMYFCASSEAFAIDEKLFFGSGTQLSVL.

This clonotype was seen ten or more times. The chain joins TRBV7-3 to TRBJ2-1, with 14 bases aligning to TRBD2. Germline V gives CDR1 SGHTA, CDR2 FQGTGA. The CDR3 is made up of 16 amino acids. The V segment lost 1 base and the J segment 7 bases; nucleotides outside the gene matches: 3. The DNA for the CDR3 is TGTGCCAGCAGCTTAATTGGGACTAGCGGGAGTAATGAGCAGTTCTTC. It specifies CASSLIGTSGSNEQFF.

There are a few counts of this clonotype. The chain couples TRBV12-3 or TRBV12-4 to TRBJ2-2, with 11 bases lining up with TRBD2. The CDR3 sequence is 17 residues long. Unmatched junction bases numbered 9, after V lost 4 bases and J lost 5 bases. CDR3 sequence (DNA): TGTGCCAGCAGTTCCCCCACTAGCGGGAGTTGTACCGGGGAGCTGTTTTTT. Its protein product is CASSSPTSGSCTGELFF.

This clonotype has ten or more counts. The genes are TRBV3-1 and TRBJ2-1; the match to TRBD2 covers 7 bases. V trimming: 4 bases; J trimming: 0 bases; junction bases outside the gene matches: 3. The CDR3 totals 15 residues. CDR1 is LGHDT and CDR2 is YNNKEL in the germline V gene (reference sequence). Here the CDR3 reads CASSPRDYSYNEQFF. The CDR3 nucleotides read TGTGCCAGCAGCCCCCGGGACTACTCCTACAATGAGCAGTTCTTC.

This clonotype has ten or more counts. The chain joins TRBV12-3 or TRBV12-4 to TRBJ2-1, with 9 bases aligning to TRBD2. The CDR3 covers 18 residues. V was pared by 5 bases and J by 2 bases, with 13 bases of the junction left unmatched. As DNA, the CDR3 is TGTGCCAGCAGTCCCGACTTACTAGCGGGTATTCCCTACAATGAGCAGTTCTTC. Amino acids: CASSPDLLAGIPYNEQFF.

The CDR3 coding sequence is TGTGCCAGCTCACCACCCCCGCAGGGAAGGGCTAACTATGGCTACACCTTC. Its protein is CASSPPPQGRANYGYTF. The J gene is TRBJ1-2, the V gene TRBV18; D may be TRBD1 (5 bases). CDR1 and CDR2 (germline): KGHSH, LQKENI. The V end lost 0 bases, the J end lost 0 bases, and 14 bases lay between the germline ends. The CDR3 sequence is 17 residues long.

This clonotype was counted between two and nine times. The chain combines TRBV9 with TRBJ1-1; D is possibly TRBD1 (6 bases). Germline-derived CDR1 and CDR2 are SGDLS and YYNGEE. Between the trimmed V and J ends, which lost 0 bases and 3 bases, there was a span of 9 bases. The CDR3 sequence is 14 residues long. The CDR3 nucleotides read TGTGCCAGCAGCGTAGGTAACAGGGACACTGAAGCTTTCTTT. Amino acid sequence: CASSVGNRDTEAFF.

The chain combines TRBV7-8 with TRBJ2-7, with a tentative D call TRBD2 (5 bases). Trimming took off 0 bases at V and 0 bases at J, with 9 bases between the two ends. This CDR3 contains 15 residues. Looked up from germline, CDR1 is SGHVS and CDR2 is FQNEAQ. This CDR3 is CASSLARRFSYEQYF. The CDR3 DNA sequence: TGTGCCAGCAGCTTAGCTAGGAGGTTCTCCTACGAGCAGTACTTC.

This clonotype was observed many times. V is TRBV15 and J is TRBJ2-1, with D unclear. V was trimmed by 4 bases and J by 0 bases, leaving 7 bases between them. Per germline, CDR1 LNHNV and CDR2 YYDKDF (reference sequence). There are 14 residues in the CDR3. CDR3 sequence reads: CATSTRGSYNEQFF. The CDR3 nucleotides read TGTGCCACCAGCACCCGCGGCTCCTACAATGAGCAGTTCTTC. Complete variable domain (other parts from reference TRBV15 and TRBJ2-1): DAMVIQNPRYQVTQFGKPVTLSCSQTLNHNVMYWYQQKSSQAPKLLFHYYDKDFNNEADTPDNFQSRRPNTSFCFLDIRSPGLGDTAMYLCATSTRGSYNEQFFGPGTRLTVL.

This chain links TRBV20-1 with TRBJ2-1; TRBD2 aligns across 9 bases. V shed 0 bases and J 7 bases; nucleotides not matched to a gene: 10. Germline V gene sequence: CDR1 DFQATT, CDR2 SNEGSKA (reference sequence). The CDR3 is 16 amino acids. DNA of the CDR3: TGCAGTGCTAGAGATTCTCGGCTAGCGGGAAGGAATGAGCAGTTCTTC. Protein product: CSARDSRLAGRNEQFF.

This chain joins TRBV5-4 and TRBJ2-1; 7 nucleotides line up with TRBD2. V was pared by 2 bases and J by 6 bases, with 8 bases of the junction left unmatched. CDR1 and CDR2 from the germline V gene are SGHNT and YYREEE (reference sequence). The CDR3 is 15 amino acids. CDR3 amino acids: CASSFGTTRGNEQFF. The CDR3 DNA sequence: TGTGCCAGCAGCTTCGGGACTACCCGAGGCAATGAGCAGTTCTTC. Together with reference TRBV5-4 and TRBJ2-1, the CDR3 gives the full variable domain: ETGVTQSPTHLIKTRGQQVTLRCSSQSGHNTVSWYQQALGQGPQFIFQYYREEENGRGNFPPRFSGLQFPNYSSELNVNALELDDSALYLCASSFGTTRGNEQFFGPGTRLTVL.

This clonotype was detected a few times. CDR3 in DNA: TGTGCCATCAGTGAGTTAGGAGGGAACAATGAGCAGTTCTTC. This encodes CAISELGGNNEQFF. The V and J genes are TRBV10-3 and TRBJ2-1; D is perhaps TRBD2 (6 bases). Trimming shortened V by 1 base and J by 5 bases, and 9 bases separated the two germline ends. CDR1 and CDR2 (germline): ENHRY, SYGVKD. The CDR3 is 14 amino acids.